The rows below give T cell receptor beta chains drawn from one sample of a study of blood T cell repertoires in COVID-19. Sequenced by immunoSEQ multiplex PCR; TCRdb stores in-frame clones only, minus some. The table includes about 140,000 clones, approximately 86% detected once. The sequenced material came from peripheral blood. Receptor source: a woman aged 60-75 years with acute or convalescent COVID-19. The CDR3 runs from the conserved cysteine through the conserved F or W. Each record gives: V gene, D gene, J gene, clone size, CDR3 protein, CDR3 DNA. A D gene is named only where the DNA matches it firmly. Clone size is shown for a subset of rows, as once, few, many or a class of expanded clone.

v_call: TRBV12-3/TRBV12-4; d_call: .; j_call: TRBJ2-2; clone_size: .; cdr3_aa: CASSLLVAGELFF; cdr3_nt: TGTGCCAGCAGCTTACTAGTGGCCGGGGAGCTGTTTTTT
v_call: TRBV4-2; d_call: TRBD2; j_call: TRBJ2-5; clone_size: .; cdr3_aa: CASQRTSGGRGETQYF; cdr3_nt: TGTGCCAGCCAGCGGACTAGCGGGGGGCGGGGAGAGACCCAGTACTTC
v_call: TRBV19; d_call: TRBD1; j_call: TRBJ2-7; clone_size: .; cdr3_aa: CASSRDRVDYEQYF; cdr3_nt: TGTGCCAGTAGTAGGGACAGGGTGGACTACGAGCAGTACTTC
v_call: TRBV19; d_call: TRBD2; j_call: TRBJ2-2; clone_size: .; cdr3_aa: CASSMTSGGYTGELFF; cdr3_nt: TGTGCCAGTAGTATGACTAGCGGGGGCTACACCGGGGAGCTGTTTTTT
v_call: TRBV4-1; d_call: .; j_call: TRBJ1-4; clone_size: .; cdr3_aa: CASSLLSRTNEKLFF; cdr3_nt: TGCGCCAGCAGCCTACTAAGCAGAACTAATGAAAAACTGTTTTTT
v_call: TRBV3-1/TRBV3-2; d_call: .; j_call: TRBJ1-1; clone_size: .; cdr3_aa: CASSPQGRGTEAFF; cdr3_nt: TGTGCCAGCAGCCCCCAGGGGCGGGGGACTGAAGCTTTCTTT
v_call: TRBV5-6; d_call: TRBD1; j_call: TRBJ1-4; clone_size: many; cdr3_aa: CASSWTGTEEKLFF; cdr3_nt: TGTGCCAGCAGCTGGACCGGGACAGAGGAAAAACTGTTTTTT
v_call: TRBV7-9; d_call: .; j_call: TRBJ2-3; clone_size: few; cdr3_aa: CASSLEQSTDTQYF; cdr3_nt: TGTGCCAGCAGCTTAGAACAGAGCACAGATACGCAGTATTTT
v_call: TRBV27; d_call: TRBD2; j_call: TRBJ2-3; clone_size: .; cdr3_aa: CASSSLAGGRADTQYF; cdr3_nt: TGTGCCAGCAGTTCCCTAGCGGGGGGGCGGGCAGATACGCAGTATTTT
v_call: TRBV10-3; d_call: TRBD2; j_call: TRBJ2-1; clone_size: .; cdr3_aa: CAISDLGLAGFTYNEQFF; cdr3_nt: TGTGCCATCAGTGACCTCGGACTAGCGGGGTTTACCTACAATGAGCAGTTCTTC
v_call: TRBV11-3; d_call: TRBD1; j_call: TRBJ1-2; clone_size: .; cdr3_aa: CASSPRTGSDGYTF; cdr3_nt: TGTGCCAGCAGCCCTCGGACAGGATCAGATGGCTACACCTTC
v_call: TRBV7-6; d_call: TRBD2; j_call: TRBJ2-1; clone_size: .; cdr3_aa: CASSLFSGGRGGNEQFF; cdr3_nt: TGTGCCAGCAGCTTATTTAGCGGGGGCAGGGGGGGAAATGAGCAGTTCTTC
v_call: TRBV7-2; d_call: TRBD1; j_call: TRBJ2-5; clone_size: .; cdr3_aa: CASSFGRGLETQYF; cdr3_nt: TGTGCCAGCAGCTTCGGCAGGGGGCTTGAGACCCAGTACTTC
v_call: TRBV15; d_call: .; j_call: TRBJ2-7; clone_size: .; cdr3_aa: CATSSRERTAYEQYF; cdr3_nt: TGTGCCACCAGCAGCCGTGAGCGGACAGCCTACGAGCAGTACTTC
v_call: TRBV2; d_call: .; j_call: TRBJ2-3; clone_size: .; cdr3_aa: CASSPTAGSTDTQYF; cdr3_nt: TGTGCCAGCAGTCCTACAGCTGGGAGCACAGATACGCAGTATTTT
v_call: TRBV19; d_call: .; j_call: TRBJ2-5; clone_size: .; cdr3_aa: CASRDQETQYF; cdr3_nt: TGTGCCTCACGAGACCAAGAGACCCAGTACTTC
v_call: TRBV9; d_call: TRBD1; j_call: TRBJ2-1; clone_size: .; cdr3_aa: CASSVAQDRGHSYNEQFF; cdr3_nt: TGTGCCAGCAGCGTAGCTCAAGACAGGGGGCATAGCTACAATGAGCAGTTCTTC
v_call: TRBV2; d_call: .; j_call: TRBJ1-1; clone_size: .; cdr3_aa: CASSSQGMNTEAFF; cdr3_nt: TGTGCCAGCAGTTCACAGGGAATGAACACTGAAGCTTTCTTT
v_call: TRBV5-1; d_call: TRBD2; j_call: TRBJ2-5; clone_size: .; cdr3_aa: CASSPRTSGVGETQYF; cdr3_nt: TGCGCCAGCAGCCCCCGGACTAGCGGGGTCGGAGAGACCCAGTACTTC
v_call: TRBV5-1; d_call: TRBD1; j_call: TRBJ2-7; clone_size: .; cdr3_aa: CASSPDTGGYEQYF; cdr3_nt: TGCGCCAGCAGCCCCGACACAGGGGGCTACGAGCAGTACTTC
v_call: TRBV28; d_call: .; j_call: TRBJ1-5; clone_size: .; cdr3_aa: CASSETRSQHF; cdr3_nt: TGTGCCAGCAGTGAGACTCGTAGCCAGCATTTT
v_call: TRBV6-6; d_call: .; j_call: TRBJ1-1; clone_size: .; cdr3_aa: CASSLGGSGTEAFF; cdr3_nt: TGTGCCAGCAGTCTGGGGGGGTCGGGTACTGAAGCTTTCTTT
v_call: TRBV18; d_call: TRBD1; j_call: TRBJ1-5; clone_size: .; cdr3_aa: CASSPARGDNQPQHF; cdr3_nt: TGTGCCAGCTCACCGGCCAGGGGGGACAATCAGCCCCAGCATTTT
v_call: TRBV10-3; d_call: TRBD1; j_call: TRBJ2-7; clone_size: .; cdr3_aa: CAISDQGAGEQYF; cdr3_nt: TGTGCCATCAGTGATCAGGGGGCGGGCGAGCAGTACTTC
v_call: TRBV9; d_call: .; j_call: TRBJ1-4; clone_size: .; cdr3_aa: CASSVGGVTNEKLFF; cdr3_nt: TGTGCCAGCAGCGTAGGGGGGGTGACTAATGAAAAACTGTTTTTT
v_call: TRBV3-1/TRBV3-2; d_call: .; j_call: TRBJ1-4; clone_size: once; cdr3_aa: CASSQLQGVSEKLFF; cdr3_nt: TGTGCCAGCAGCCAGTTACAGGGAGTGAGTGAAAAACTGTTTTTT
v_call: TRBV11-2; d_call: TRBD1; j_call: TRBJ1-5; clone_size: .; cdr3_aa: CASSRTGVTQPQHF; cdr3_nt: TGTGCCAGCAGCCGAACAGGGGTTACTCAGCCCCAGCATTTT
v_call: TRBV4-2; d_call: .; j_call: TRBJ1-2; clone_size: .; cdr3_aa: CASSPRSLENYGYTF; cdr3_nt: TGTGCCAGCAGCCCGAGGTCATTGGAAAACTATGGCTACACCTTC
v_call: TRBV11-2; d_call: TRBD1; j_call: TRBJ1-1; clone_size: .; cdr3_aa: CASSLDHRGPEAFF; cdr3_nt: TGTGCCAGCAGCTTAGATCACAGGGGTCCTGAAGCTTTCTTT
v_call: TRBV6-5; d_call: .; j_call: TRBJ1-1; clone_size: few; cdr3_aa: CASSHGVTEAFF; cdr3_nt: TGTGCCAGCAGTCACGGGGTCACTGAAGCTTTCTTT
v_call: TRBV6-5; d_call: .; j_call: TRBJ1-3; clone_size: .; cdr3_aa: CASVPVGRSGNTIYF; cdr3_nt: TGTGCCAGCGTCCCAGTGGGGCGGTCAGGAAACACCATATATTTT
v_call: TRBV19; d_call: TRBD2; j_call: TRBJ2-1; clone_size: .; cdr3_aa: CASSIGSGGNNEQFF; cdr3_nt: TGTGCCAGTAGTATTGGTAGCGGGGGAAACAATGAGCAGTTCTTC
v_call: TRBV29-1; d_call: .; j_call: TRBJ2-1; clone_size: medium-sized; cdr3_aa: CSVDGDWSSYNEQFF; cdr3_nt: TGCAGCGTTGACGGGGACTGGAGCTCCTACAATGAGCAGTTCTTC
v_call: TRBV11-2; d_call: .; j_call: TRBJ1-4; clone_size: many; cdr3_aa: CASSLAGAWREKLFF; cdr3_nt: TGTGCCAGCAGCCTTGCAGGGGCCTGGAGGGAAAAACTGTTTTTT
v_call: TRBV5-1; d_call: TRBD2; j_call: TRBJ2-3; clone_size: .; cdr3_aa: CASSSGLAGGNQNTDTQYF; cdr3_nt: TGCGCCAGCAGCTCAGGACTAGCGGGGGGGAACCAGAACACAGATACGCAGTATTTT
v_call: TRBV24-1; d_call: .; j_call: TRBJ2-7; clone_size: .; cdr3_aa: CATSDYKGQGHEQYF; cdr3_nt: TGTGCCACCAGTGATTATAAAGGGCAGGGCCACGAGCAGTACTTC
v_call: TRBV25-1; d_call: TRBD2; j_call: TRBJ2-7; clone_size: .; cdr3_aa: CASSESGGAYEQYF; cdr3_nt: TGTGCCAGCAGTGAATCCGGGGGGGCCTACGAGCAGTACTTC
v_call: TRBV2; d_call: .; j_call: TRBJ2-5; clone_size: .; cdr3_aa: CASSTGGGGKQETQYF; cdr3_nt: TGTGCCAGCAGTACCGGAGGGGGGGGGAAACAAGAGACCCAGTACTTC
v_call: TRBV4-1; d_call: .; j_call: TRBJ1-1; clone_size: .; cdr3_aa: CASSQGPENTEAFF; cdr3_nt: TGCGCCAGCAGCCAAGGTCCAGAGAACACTGAAGCTTTCTTT
v_call: TRBV6-6; d_call: TRBD1; j_call: TRBJ2-7; clone_size: few; cdr3_aa: CASQTSDRGSHEQYF; cdr3_nt: TGTGCCAGCCAGACCTCGGACAGGGGGTCCCACGAGCAGTACTTC
v_call: TRBV3-1/TRBV3-2; d_call: .; j_call: TRBJ1-2; clone_size: .; cdr3_aa: CASSQGLANSDGGYTF; cdr3_nt: TGTGCCAGCAGCCAAGGGCTAGCGAACTCTGATGGTGGCTACACCTTC
v_call: TRBV12-3/TRBV12-4; d_call: .; j_call: TRBJ1-1; clone_size: .; cdr3_aa: CASSNRAEAFF; cdr3_nt: TGTGCCAGCAGTAACAGAGCCGAAGCTTTCTTT
v_call: TRBV15; d_call: .; j_call: TRBJ1-1; clone_size: .; cdr3_aa: CATSRGGMNTEAFF; cdr3_nt: TGTGCCACCAGCAGAGGCGGGATGAACACTGAAGCTTTCTTT
v_call: TRBV6-2/TRBV6-3; d_call: .; j_call: TRBJ2-1; clone_size: .; cdr3_aa: CASSYPDEQFF; cdr3_nt: TGTGCCAGCAGTTACCCGGATGAGCAGTTCTTC
v_call: TRBV4-1; d_call: .; j_call: TRBJ2-4; clone_size: .; cdr3_aa: CASSPVGGRLSKNIQYF; cdr3_nt: TGCGCCAGCAGCCCCGTTGGGGGGAGGTTGTCCAAAAACATTCAGTACTTC
v_call: TRBV3-1/TRBV3-2; d_call: TRBD1; j_call: TRBJ2-1; clone_size: .; cdr3_aa: CASSRTGKDRQFF; cdr3_nt: TGTGCCAGCAGCCGGACAGGGAAGGATCGGCAGTTCTTC